These T cell receptor beta chains were read from a single sample in a study of long-term antiretroviral therapy in people with HIV. Repertoires were generated with immunoSEQ multiplex PCR, while TCRdb's copy carries only in-frame clones and drops some. The profile shows around 26,000 clones, approximately 90% of them singletons. The sample in question was unsorted PBMCs, obtained approximately 2.7 years after starting antiretroviral therapy. The receptor source for this set is a man aged 35-49 years with HIV. Both conserved end residues are part of each CDR3. The D gene is left open where the match is weak. Clone size is stated in some rows and not others, as once, few, many or a class when expanded.

CDR3 DNA: TGTGCCAGCAGCTTATGGGGGTCGGGGCTGGCAGACGAGCAGTACTTC; CDR3 protein: CASSLWGSGLADEQYF; J gene: TRBJ2-7; D gene: NA; V gene: TRBV7-2; clone size: NA
CDR3 DNA: TGCAGTGCTAGGTGGGGTCCTGAAGCTTTCTTT; CDR3 protein: CSARWGPEAFF; J gene: TRBJ1-1; D gene: NA; V gene: TRBV20-1; clone size: NA
CDR3 DNA: TGCGCCAGCAGCTATGGGACAGTAAACACTGAAGCTTTCTTT; CDR3 protein: CASSYGTVNTEAFF; J gene: TRBJ1-1; D gene: TRBD1; V gene: TRBV4-1; clone size: NA
CDR3 DNA: TGTGCCAGCAGCTTCCAGGGGAGGAGCACTGAAGCTTTCTTT; CDR3 protein: CASSFQGRSTEAFF; J gene: TRBJ1-1; D gene: NA; V gene: TRBV11-1; clone size: NA
CDR3 DNA: TGTGCCAGTAGTATAACAGGACAGTTAGGGGCCGGGGAGCTGTTTTTT; CDR3 protein: CASSITGQLGAGELFF; J gene: TRBJ2-2; D gene: NA; V gene: TRBV19; clone size: NA
CDR3 DNA: TGTGCCAGCAGCTTGGTCCCGACAGAGACCCAGTACTTC; CDR3 protein: CASSLVPTETQYF; J gene: TRBJ2-5; D gene: NA; V gene: TRBV5-4; clone size: NA
CDR3 DNA: TGTGCCAGCAGCTTGGGGAGGGAGACCCAGTACTTC; CDR3 protein: CASSLGRETQYF; J gene: TRBJ2-5; D gene: NA; V gene: TRBV5-6; clone size: NA
CDR3 DNA: TGTGCCAGCAGTTTAGGTCAGGGAGGAAACACCATATATTTT; CDR3 protein: CASSLGQGGNTIYF; J gene: TRBJ1-3; D gene: NA; V gene: TRBV28; clone size: NA
CDR3 DNA: TGTGCCTGGACCGCAGGGCCAGGCGGGCCCCAGCATTTT; CDR3 protein: CAWTAGPGGPQHF; J gene: TRBJ1-5; D gene: NA; V gene: TRBV30; clone size: few
CDR3 DNA: TGTGCCAGCAGTGATACAGGACTTCGAGCTTTCTTT; CDR3 protein: CASSDTGLRAFF; J gene: TRBJ1-1; D gene: NA; V gene: TRBV2; clone size: NA
CDR3 DNA: TGTGCCAGCAGTGAGGGACTAGCGGGGGAAGGAGAGACCCAGTACTTC; CDR3 protein: CASSEGLAGEGETQYF; J gene: TRBJ2-5; D gene: TRBD2; V gene: TRBV6-1; clone size: NA
CDR3 DNA: TGTGCCAGCAGTGAAGCGCATCTGGGGCTTGGGGGAGAGACCCAGTACTTC; CDR3 protein: CASSEAHLGLGGETQYF; J gene: TRBJ2-5; D gene: NA; V gene: TRBV6-1; clone size: once
CDR3 DNA: TGCAGTGCTAGAGACGGGCGCGAGCAGTACTTC; CDR3 protein: CSARDGREQYF; J gene: TRBJ2-7; D gene: NA; V gene: TRBV20-1; clone size: NA
CDR3 DNA: TGTGCCAGCAGCGCCTGGCCTTTTGGGACAGATACGCAGTATTTT; CDR3 protein: CASSAWPFGTDTQYF; J gene: TRBJ2-3; D gene: NA; V gene: TRBV9; clone size: NA
CDR3 DNA: TGTGCCAGCGGTGGGGCGGGGACGGCTTTCTTT; CDR3 protein: CASGGAGTAFF; J gene: TRBJ1-1; D gene: NA; V gene: TRBV11-1; clone size: NA
CDR3 DNA: TGCAGCGTTGAAGATACCCATATAAGGTACGCTTTCTTT; CDR3 protein: CSVEDTHIRYAFF; J gene: TRBJ1-1; D gene: NA; V gene: TRBV29-1; clone size: NA
CDR3 DNA: TGCGCCAGCCGCGAAGGGGCGGGGTGGGAGCAGTTCTTC; CDR3 protein: CASREGAGWEQFF; J gene: TRBJ2-1; D gene: NA; V gene: TRBV10-2; clone size: NA
CDR3 DNA: TGTGCCAGCAGCTTAAGGGGGGGTAATTCACCCCTCCACTTT; CDR3 protein: CASSLRGGNSPLHF; J gene: TRBJ1-6; D gene: NA; V gene: TRBV7-9; clone size: NA
CDR3 DNA: TGTGCCAGCAGCCACAAAGAAGACAGGGATTTGGCTGAAGCTTTCTTT; CDR3 protein: CASSHKEDRDLAEAFF; J gene: TRBJ1-1; D gene: TRBD1; V gene: TRBV7-8; clone size: NA
CDR3 DNA: TGTGCCAGCAGCTCCTGGGGGTTACTCCAAGAGACCCAGTACTTC; CDR3 protein: CASSSWGLLQETQYF; J gene: TRBJ2-5; D gene: NA; V gene: TRBV7-2; clone size: NA
CDR3 DNA: TGCGCCAGCAGCTTGGAGGGACTTAGCAATCAGCCCCAGCATTTT; CDR3 protein: CASSLEGLSNQPQHF; J gene: TRBJ1-5; D gene: NA; V gene: TRBV5-1; clone size: NA
CDR3 DNA: TGTGCCAGCAGGTTGGGGAGGGGAGGAATGGGAAATATTGGCAAAAACATTCAGTACTTC; CDR3 protein: CASRLGRGGMGNIGKNIQYF; J gene: TRBJ2-4; D gene: TRBD2; V gene: TRBV28; clone size: NA
CDR3 DNA: TGCGCCAGCAGCCTGACTGGGAGTTCCGAGCAGTACTTC; CDR3 protein: CASSLTGSSEQYF; J gene: TRBJ2-7; D gene: NA; V gene: TRBV5-1; clone size: NA
CDR3 DNA: TGTGCCAGCAGCTTAGTCGGGACAGGGGAGGACACCATATATTTT; CDR3 protein: CASSLVGTGEDTIYF; J gene: TRBJ1-3; D gene: TRBD1; V gene: TRBV7-2; clone size: NA
CDR3 DNA: TGTGCCATCACGCCGACAGGAAGCTACGAGCAGTACTTC; CDR3 protein: CAITPTGSYEQYF; J gene: TRBJ2-7; D gene: NA; V gene: TRBV10-3; clone size: NA
CDR3 DNA: TGTGCCAGCAGTAAAGACAACCTTCGGAACTATGGCTACACCTTC; CDR3 protein: CASSKDNLRNYGYTF; J gene: TRBJ1-2; D gene: NA; V gene: TRBV28; clone size: once
CDR3 DNA: TGCGCCAGCAGCCAAGAGGGCGACAGATCCCTTAACTATGGCTACACCTTC; CDR3 protein: CASSQEGDRSLNYGYTF; J gene: TRBJ1-2; D gene: NA; V gene: TRBV4-3; clone size: few
CDR3 DNA: TGTGCCAGCAGCCAAGTGGGGGATACGCAGTATTTT; CDR3 protein: CASSQVGDTQYF; J gene: TRBJ2-3; D gene: NA; V gene: TRBV4-2; clone size: once
CDR3 DNA: TGTGCCTGGAGTGTACACGAGCAGTACTTC; CDR3 protein: CAWSVHEQYF; J gene: TRBJ2-7; D gene: NA; V gene: TRBV30; clone size: NA
CDR3 DNA: TGCAGCGTTGGAAGCACTGAAGCTTTCTTT; CDR3 protein: CSVGSTEAFF; J gene: TRBJ1-1; D gene: NA; V gene: TRBV29-1; clone size: once
CDR3 DNA: TGTGCCAGTACCCTCTCCAGGGGGGATGGCTACACCTTC; CDR3 protein: CASTLSRGDGYTF; J gene: TRBJ1-2; D gene: TRBD1; V gene: TRBV19; clone size: NA
CDR3 DNA: TGCGCCAGCAGCCAAGAGGCCCAGGGGGAGTACTATGGCTACACCTTC; CDR3 protein: CASSQEAQGEYYGYTF; J gene: TRBJ1-2; D gene: TRBD1; V gene: TRBV4-1; clone size: NA
CDR3 DNA: TGTGCCAGCAGCTTAGCATTGGACAGGGGCCTCCACGAGCAGTACTTC; CDR3 protein: CASSLALDRGLHEQYF; J gene: TRBJ2-7; D gene: TRBD1; V gene: TRBV7-8; clone size: NA
CDR3 DNA: TGTGCCAGCAGTCTCCGACTAGCGGGAGTGGGGGCTTACGAGCAGTACTTC; CDR3 protein: CASSLRLAGVGAYEQYF; J gene: TRBJ2-7; D gene: TRBD2; V gene: TRBV28; clone size: NA
CDR3 DNA: TGTGCCAGCAGCCAAGTGTCGGTGGCCAGAAACACTGAAGCTTTCTTT; CDR3 protein: CASSQVSVARNTEAFF; J gene: TRBJ1-1; D gene: NA; V gene: TRBV4-2; clone size: few
CDR3 DNA: TGTGCCAGTAGTGCCGAGGGACAGGGGGGTACTGAAGCTTTCTTT; CDR3 protein: CASSAEGQGGTEAFF; J gene: TRBJ1-1; D gene: TRBD1; V gene: TRBV19; clone size: NA
CDR3 DNA: TGTGCCAGCAGCCCCGGCCTCTCCTATGGCTACACCTTC; CDR3 protein: CASSPGLSYGYTF; J gene: TRBJ1-2; D gene: NA; V gene: TRBV6-5; clone size: NA
CDR3 DNA: TGTGCCAGCAGTGAAGGTGGTCTCAATGAGCAGTTCTTC; CDR3 protein: CASSEGGLNEQFF; J gene: TRBJ2-1; D gene: NA; V gene: TRBV6-1; clone size: NA
CDR3 DNA: TGTGCCAGCAGTGAAGGCGGCAGGATGAACACTGAAGCTTTCTTT; CDR3 protein: CASSEGGRMNTEAFF; J gene: TRBJ1-1; D gene: NA; V gene: TRBV6-1; clone size: NA
CDR3 DNA: TGTGCCACCAGACAGGGAGAAGTTCAGCCCCAGCATTTT; CDR3 protein: CATRQGEVQPQHF; J gene: TRBJ1-5; D gene: TRBD1; V gene: TRBV19; clone size: NA
CDR3 DNA: TGTGCCAGCGGACTAGCGCCCGAGGGCACCGGGGAGCTGTTTTTT; CDR3 protein: CASGLAPEGTGELFF; J gene: TRBJ2-2; D gene: TRBD2; V gene: TRBV10-3; clone size: NA
CDR3 DNA: TGTGCCAGCAGCCCCGATGGGACAGGGGGCTACGAGCAGTACTTC; CDR3 protein: CASSPDGTGGYEQYF; J gene: TRBJ2-7; D gene: TRBD1; V gene: TRBV7-2; clone size: NA
CDR3 DNA: TGTGCCATCTGGGGTGGACAACAGGGGGCCTCTGACTATGGCTACACCTTC; CDR3 protein: CAIWGGQQGASDYGYTF; J gene: TRBJ1-2; D gene: TRBD1; V gene: TRBV10-3; clone size: NA
CDR3 DNA: TGTGCCAGCAGACCCATTACCGGGGAGCTGTTTTTT; CDR3 protein: CASRPITGELFF; J gene: TRBJ2-2; D gene: NA; V gene: TRBV2; clone size: few
CDR3 DNA: TGCGCCAGCAGCTTGGAGCAGGGGGGTTCCTATGGCTACACCTTC; CDR3 protein: CASSLEQGGSYGYTF; J gene: TRBJ1-2; D gene: TRBD1; V gene: TRBV5-1; clone size: NA
CDR3 DNA: TGTGCCAGCACCTCGAACACCAACACCGGGGAGCTGTTTTTT; CDR3 protein: CASTSNTNTGELFF; J gene: TRBJ2-2; D gene: NA; V gene: TRBV25-1; clone size: NA
CDR3 DNA: TGTGCCAGCAGCCTGGGGAAAAACATTCAGTACTTC; CDR3 protein: CASSLGKNIQYF; J gene: TRBJ2-4; D gene: NA; V gene: TRBV14; clone size: few
CDR3 DNA: TGTGCCAGCACTGACCGGGACAGTCTATACGAGCAGTACTTC; CDR3 protein: CASTDRDSLYEQYF; J gene: TRBJ2-7; D gene: TRBD1; V gene: TRBV6-6; clone size: NA
CDR3 DNA: TGTGCCAGCAGTTCCGGGACAGGACCAAATGAAAAACTGTTTTTT; CDR3 protein: CASSSGTGPNEKLFF; J gene: TRBJ1-4; D gene: TRBD1; V gene: TRBV28; clone size: few